One and the same sample provided the 4 T cell receptor beta chains below, sequenced in a study of T-cell memory formation after mild COVID-19. From the 5' RACE reads, TCRdb called clonotypes with MiXCR, one entry per CDR3 protein. The sample includes under 450,000 distinct CDR3 sequences, less than 25% of them seen just once. Source material: PBMCs or a T cell subset sorted from them (not recorded which). Every receptor here comes from an adult woman who had mild COVID-19 (a few samples of this study predate the infection). Cell type and time point are not known.

This clonotype was seen a single time. This chain uses TRBV6-5 with TRBJ1-2; D not resolved. Germline loops: CDR1 MNHEY, CDR2 SVGAGI. This CDR3 comprises 14 residues. V lost 0 bases to trimming and J lost 2 bases, with 7 bases between them. For the CDR3, the DNA is TGTGCCAGCAGTTACTCGAGGCGGAACTATGGCTACACCTTC. Amino acid sequence: CASSYSRRNYGYTF.

The rearrangement joins TRBV24-1 to TRBJ2-1, with D unresolved. Germline lookup yields CDR1 KGHDR and CDR2 SFDVKD. The CDR3 runs 14 residues. Trimming left V 1 base short and J 2 bases short, with 5 bases between. CDR3 DNA sequence: TGTGCCACCAGTGATTTTGGCCCCTACAATGAGCAGTTCTTC. This codes for CATSDFGPYNEQFF.

The gene calls are TRBV7-2 and TRBJ2-5, with 14 bases identical to TRBD2. J was trimmed by 1 base and V by 5 bases; bases with no gene match: 6. The CDR3 covers 17 residues. The germline V gene encodes CDR1 SGHTA and CDR2 FQGNSA. The CDR3 bases are TGTGCCAGCAGCATGGCCGGGACTAGCGGGGGCCAAGAGACCCAGTACTTC. Encoded protein: CASSMAGTSGGQETQYF.

The CDR3 nucleotides are TGTGCCAGCAGGGACGGACAGATTAATGAAAAACTGTTTTTT. Its protein is CASRDGQINEKLFF. V is TRBV12-3 or TRBV12-4 and J is TRBJ1-4, with D possibly TRBD1 on 6 matching bases. With 6 bases removed from V and 4 bases from J, the gap between germline ends came to 12 bases. The CDR3 covers 14 residues.